These T cell receptor beta chains were read from a single sample in a study of regulatory T cells in long-lasting Graves disease. MiXCR was run by TCRdb on the multiplex PCR reads, yielding one entry per CDR3 protein. The sample contains 680,000 or so distinct CDR3 sequences, about 15% of which appear only once. This sample also belongs to another study, concerning T cells in Graves' hyperthyroidism and ophthalmopathy.

The sample was peripheral blood mononuclear cells (PBMCs), taken at new diagnosis, from a patient treated with antithyroid drugs. These receptors were taken from a woman younger than 45 with Graves disease. The CDR3 runs from the conserved cysteine through the conserved F or W. A D gene is named only where the DNA matches it firmly. The size entry is marked missing in some rows and otherwise reads once, few, many or a size class.

>TRBV18|TRBD1|TRBJ2-1|few
TGTGCCAGCTCATCGGGGACAGGGGGAAACTCCTACAATGAGCAGTTCTTC
CASSSGTGGNSYNEQFF
>TRBV2|-|TRBJ2-7|few
TGTGCCAGCACCGGACTTACCTACGAGCAGTACTTC
CASTGLTYEQYF
>TRBV7-2|-|TRBJ2-2|once
TGCGCCAGCAGCCAAGATCTATCCACCACCACCGGGGAGCTGTTTTTT
CASSQDLSTTTGELFF
>TRBV11-2|-|TRBJ1-5|many
TGTGCCAGCAGCCCCTTTGTGGGTCAGCCCCAGCATTTT
CASSPFVGQPQHF
>TRBV6-1|TRBD1|TRBJ1-5|many
TGTGCCACCAGGGACAGTCCTGAGCCCCAGCATTTT
CATRDSPEPQHF
>TRBV5-1|-|TRBJ2-5|-
TGCGCCAGTAGCAACACAGGGTTGAAGGAGACCCAGTACTTC
CASSNTGLKETQYF
>TRBV5-1|TRBD1|TRBJ2-7|many
TGCGCCAGCAGCTCCGACAGGGGTGGCACCTACGAGCAGTACTTC
CASSSDRGGTYEQYF
>TRBV7-3|-|TRBJ2-5|many
TGTGCCAGCAGCTTTGGGAAGGGGGAGACCCAGTACTTC
CASSFGKGETQYF
>TRBV12-3/TRBV12-4|-|TRBJ2-3|many
TGTGCCAGCAGCTCTCCGGGACGGAGCACAGATACGCAGTATTTT
CASSSPGRSTDTQYF
>TRBV6-1|-|TRBJ2-2|-
TGTGCCAGCAGTGTACGACAGGTTAACACCGGGGAGCTGTTTTTT
CASSVRQVNTGELFF
>TRBV5-6|-|TRBJ2-7|many
TGTGCCAGCAGCCCCGGGCCTACCTACGAGCAGTACTTC
CASSPGPTYEQYF
>TRBV7-9|-|TRBJ1-5|few
TGTGCCAGCAGCTTAGGGTCACTTCAGCCCCAGCATTTT
CASSLGSLQPQHF
>TRBV12-3/TRBV12-4|-|TRBJ2-1|-
TGTGCCAGCAGTAGATTCCTTGAGCAGTTCTTC
CASSRFLEQFF
>TRBV11-1|-|TRBJ2-3|many
TGTGCCAGCAGCACCGGTTCGTCAGGCACAGATACGCAGTATTTT
CASSTGSSGTDTQYF
>TRBV30|-|TRBJ1-4|-
TGTGCCTGGAGGGATGATGGGGGGAGTGAAAAACTGTTTTTT
CAWRDDGGSEKLFF
>TRBV19|-|TRBJ1-1|many
TGTGCCAGTAGTATAATCGGGGGTTTGGCTACTGAAGCTTTCTTT
CASSIIGGLATEAFF
>TRBV6-5|TRBD1|TRBJ2-7|many
TGTGCCAGCAGTTACTCGAATCTAATCGGGACAGGGAACGGCGAGCAGTACTTC
CASSYSNLIGTGNGEQYF
>TRBV7-7|-|TRBJ2-5|-
TGTGCTAGCAGCTTTGTGGGAGGTAGTGAGACCCAGTACTTC
CASSFVGGSETQYF
>TRBV7-8|TRBD1|TRBJ2-5|many
TGTGCCAGCAGCTTAGGGGGACAGGGCAGGGAGACCCAGTACTTC
CASSLGGQGRETQYF
>TRBV7-2|-|TRBJ2-7|many
TGTGCCAGCAGCTTAGAACAGGAAAGCTCCTACGAGCAGTACTTC
CASSLEQESSYEQYF
>TRBV6-1|-|TRBJ1-5|-
TGTGCCAGCAGCCAAATCAAGGGGCCCCAGCATTTT
CASSQIKGPQHF
>TRBV30|-|TRBJ2-3|few
TGTGCCTGGAGTGTACTAGCCGACACAGATACGCAGTATTTT
CAWSVLADTDTQYF
>TRBV9|-|TRBJ1-1|many
TGTGCCAGCAGCGGTAGGCGGGGAGTCGGGAACACTGAAGCTTTCTTT
CASSGRRGVGNTEAFF
>TRBV5-1|TRBD2|TRBJ2-1|few
TGCGCCAGCACCATCTCGACCCCCTCTAGCGGGCCAAACTACAATGAGCAGTTCTTC
CASTISTPSSGPNYNEQFF
>TRBV14|-|TRBJ2-2|-
TGTGCCAGCAGCCCGCCGAAGGGGACCGGGAACACCGGGGAGCTGTTTTTT
CASSPPKGTGNTGELFF
>TRBV3-1|TRBD2|TRBJ2-7|few
TGTGCCAGCAGCCGCCGGACTAGCGGGAGAGTGCCCTACGAGCAGTACTTC
CASSRRTSGRVPYEQYF
>TRBV28|-|TRBJ1-1|many
TGTGCCTCAGTCCCCCCTGTGAACACTGAAGCTTTCTTT
CASVPPVNTEAFF
>TRBV6-1|-|TRBJ2-1|-
TGTGCCAGCAAACTACTAGTTTTGGGTGAGCAGTTCTTC
CASKLLVLGEQFF
>TRBV2|-|TRBJ1-1|many
TGTGCCAGCAGTGAAGAGGCCGCAGCTGAAGCTTTCTTT
CASSEEAAAEAFF
>TRBV6-1|TRBD1|TRBJ2-7|many
TGTGCCAGCAGGCCCGGGACAGGGACCTACGAGCAGTACTTC
CASRPGTGTYEQYF
>TRBV5-1|-|TRBJ1-1|-
TGCGCCAGCAGCTTGGAAGGATTAACGAGCACTGAAGCTTTCTTT
CASSLEGLTSTEAFF
>TRBV27|-|TRBJ2-1|many
TGTGCCAGCAGTCCAGGGACGCGACCATACAATGAGCAGTTCTTC
CASSPGTRPYNEQFF
>TRBV18|-|TRBJ2-5|few
TGTGCCAGCTCACCGTCGACGGCCACAGAGACCCAGTACTTC
CASSPSTATETQYF
>TRBV12-5|TRBD2|TRBJ2-1|many
TGTGCTAGTGGCAAGCCGGGACTAGCGGGAGGGGAGCAGTTCTTC
CASGKPGLAGGEQFF
>TRBV19|-|TRBJ1-1|many
TGTGCCAGTAGTCCAGGGGCGCGCATCGCTGAAGCTTTCTTT
CASSPGARIAEAFF
>TRBV28|-|TRBJ1-2|many
TGTGCCAGCAGTCCCGGGTCGGGGGGACATGGCTACACCTTC
CASSPGSGGHGYTF
>TRBV12-3/TRBV12-4|-|TRBJ1-5|many
TGTGCCAGCAGTTTCAGGGTTTCAGGCTATCAGCCCCAGCATTTT
CASSFRVSGYQPQHF
>TRBV28|-|TRBJ2-5|-
TGTGCCAGCAGTGAGTATGTGGGTGAGACCCAGTACTTC
CASSEYVGETQYF
>TRBV3-1|-|TRBJ2-1|few
TGTGCCAGCAGCCAAGGGGCTTCTTGGGGGAATGAGCAGTTCTTC
CASSQGASWGNEQFF
>TRBV30|-|TRBJ1-1|-
TGTGCCTGGAGATCCCGCATGGGGGGGCTTTCAGACGGTGAAGCTTTCTTT
CAWRSRMGGLSDGEAFF
>TRBV3-1|-|TRBJ1-2|-
TGTGCCAGCAGCCAAGCCACGGACTATGGCTACACCTTC
CASSQATDYGYTF
>TRBV6-1|-|TRBJ2-1|many
TGTGCCAGCAGTACCTCGGACACCAATGAGCAGTTCTTC
CASSTSDTNEQFF
>TRBV7-9|TRBD1|TRBJ1-2|-
TGTGCCAGCAGCCTTCTCGGGACAGTCTATGGCTACACCTTC
CASSLLGTVYGYTF
>TRBV11-3|TRBD2|TRBJ2-6|-
TGTGCCAGCAGCTTGGGCGGGGGCTCTGGGGCCAACGTCCTGACTTTC
CASSLGGGSGANVLTF
>TRBV6-4|-|TRBJ1-1|-
TGTGCCAGCAGTGACTCGTTGGGGGCGACTGAAGCTTTCTTT
CASSDSLGATEAFF
>TRBV6-1|-|TRBJ2-1|few
TGTGCCAGCAGCCCCAAACGGGGGCAGTTCTTC
CASSPKRGQFF
>TRBV2|TRBD1|TRBJ2-2|many
TGTGCCAGTAGACAGGGGGCGCCCGGGGAGCTGTTTTTT
CASRQGAPGELFF
>TRBV5-6|TRBD1|TRBJ2-3|-
TGTGCCAGCGGTGGACAGGGCCTGACCCCCCGTTATGATGGGGCGCAGTATTTT
CASGGQGLTPRYDGAQYF
>TRBV30|-|TRBJ1-1|many
TGTGCCTTCGGGACATATGGAGCTTTCTTT
CAFGTYGAFF
>TRBV28|-|TRBJ2-3|many
TGTGCCAGCAGCTTCAACCGGGCAGATACGCAGTATTTT
CASSFNRADTQYF
>TRBV7-2|-|TRBJ2-7|few
TGTGCCAGCAGCTTAGTGTGGGAAGAGCAGTACTTC
CASSLVWEEQYF
>TRBV19|TRBD1|TRBJ1-2|few
TGTGCCAGTAGTTTTTCTGGGACAGGGAAGTCTAACTATGGCTACACCTTC
CASSFSGTGKSNYGYTF
>TRBV12-3/TRBV12-4|-|TRBJ1-1|many
TGTGCCAGCAGTTTCAGGGGCCCGAACACTGAAGCTTTCTTT
CASSFRGPNTEAFF
>TRBV20-1|-|TRBJ1-6|many
TGCAGTGCTAGAGATATTGGGGCAGGCGACAATTCACCCCTCCACTTT
CSARDIGAGDNSPLHF
>TRBV18|TRBD1|TRBJ1-2|-
TGTGCCAGCTCACCATTGAGTGGGACAGGGAATTACGCAAACTATGGCTACACCTTC
CASSPLSGTGNYANYGYTF
>TRBV20-1|-|TRBJ2-7|few
TGCAGTGCTAGTGGAGGGATCTCCTACGAGCAGTACTTC
CSASGGISYEQYF